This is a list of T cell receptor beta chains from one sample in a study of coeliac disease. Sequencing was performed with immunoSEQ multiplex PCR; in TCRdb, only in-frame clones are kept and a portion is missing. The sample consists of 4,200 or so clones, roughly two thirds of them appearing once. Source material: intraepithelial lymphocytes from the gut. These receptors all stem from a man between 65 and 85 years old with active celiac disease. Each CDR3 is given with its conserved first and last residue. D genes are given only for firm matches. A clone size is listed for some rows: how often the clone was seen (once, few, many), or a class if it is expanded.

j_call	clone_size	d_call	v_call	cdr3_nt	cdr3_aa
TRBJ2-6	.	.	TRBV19	TGTGCCAGTTCTTCCCCCCCGGGGGCCAACGTCCTGACTTTC	CASSSPPGANVLTF
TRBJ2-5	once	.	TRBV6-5	TGTGCCAGCAGTTACTCGCCTAGGCTGGGAGAGACCCAGTACTTC	CASSYSPRLGETQYF
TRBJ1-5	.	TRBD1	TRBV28	TGTGCCAGCAGCAACGGACAGGGTCGTAATCAGCCCCAGCATTTT	CASSNGQGRNQPQHF
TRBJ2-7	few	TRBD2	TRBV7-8	TGTGCCAGCAGCTTATTTAGCGGGAGTCCCTACGAGCAGTACTTC	CASSLFSGSPYEQYF
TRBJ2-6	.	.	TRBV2	TGTGCCAGCACTCAAAGAGGGTCGCGGGGGGCCAACGTCCTGACTTTC	CASTQRGSRGANVLTF
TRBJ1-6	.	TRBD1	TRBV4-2	TGTGCCAGCAGCCAAACAGGGGGCGCTGATAATTCACCCCTCCACTTT	CASSQTGGADNSPLHF
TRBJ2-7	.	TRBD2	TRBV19	TGTGCCAGTAGTTCTTCCGGGACTAGGGTCTACGAGCAGTACTTC	CASSSSGTRVYEQYF
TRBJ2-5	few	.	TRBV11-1	TGTGCCAGCAGTCGACATACCCAAGAGACCCAGTACTTC	CASSRHTQETQYF
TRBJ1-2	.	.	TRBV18	TGTGCCAGCTCACCCATTCAGGGGAACTATGGCTACACCTTC	CASSPIQGNYGYTF
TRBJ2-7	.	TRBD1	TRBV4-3	TGCGCCAGCAGCCAAGGTATAGGGACAGGGCTCTCCTACGAGCAGTACTTC	CASSQGIGTGLSYEQYF
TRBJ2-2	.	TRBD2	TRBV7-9	TGTGCCAGCAGCTTAGATGGAGCGGGAGACACCGGGGAGCTGTTTTTT	CASSLDGAGDTGELFF
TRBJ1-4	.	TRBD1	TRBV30	TGTGCCTGGAGCGGGACAGGGACGGGGGAAAAACTGTTTTTT	CAWSGTGTGEKLFF
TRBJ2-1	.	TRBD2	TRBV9	TGTGCCAGCAGCGTAATGACGGGGGGGGGTGAGCAGTTCTTC	CASSVMTGGGEQFF
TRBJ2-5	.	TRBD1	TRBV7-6	TGTGCCAGCAGCTTAGCGGCGACAGGGGTAGAGACCCAGTACTTC	CASSLAATGVETQYF
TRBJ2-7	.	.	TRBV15	TGTGCCACCAGCGCCCGTTTCGGGTACGAGCAGTACTTC	CATSARFGYEQYF
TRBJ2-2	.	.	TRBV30	TGTGCCTGGAGTACGGGTTTGGGGCCCGGTCCTTCCGGGGAGCTGTTTTTT	CAWSTGLGPGPSGELFF
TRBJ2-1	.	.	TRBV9	TGTGCCAGCAGCGTAGAGGTTTCGGGGTCCAACGAGCAGTTCTTC	CASSVEVSGSNEQFF
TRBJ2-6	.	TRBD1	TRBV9	TGTGCCAGCAGCGTTCGGGTCGGGGGACAGGGCGACGGGGCCAACGTCCTGACTTTC	CASSVRVGGQGDGANVLTF
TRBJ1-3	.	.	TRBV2	TGTGCCAGCAGTGAAGCGAGTTTGGCAGGGTTGGGAGGAAACACCATATATTTT	CASSEASLAGLGGNTIYF
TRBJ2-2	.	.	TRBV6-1	TGTGCCAGCAGTGACCAACAGGGAGGGGAGCTGTTTTTT	CASSDQQGGELFF
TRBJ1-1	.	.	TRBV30	TGTGCCTGGAGCCCCTTCTCGGGTAACACTGAAGCTTTCTTT	CAWSPFSGNTEAFF
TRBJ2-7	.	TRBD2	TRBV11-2	TGTGCCAGCAGCTCGTTCGGGACTAGCGGATCCTACGAGCAGTACTTC	CASSSFGTSGSYEQYF
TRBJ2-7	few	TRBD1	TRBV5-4	TGTGCCAGCAGCCCGGCCGGGGACAGGGGAACCTACGAGCAGTACTTC	CASSPAGDRGTYEQYF
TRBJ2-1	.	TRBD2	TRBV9	TGTGCCAGCAGCGAAGGACCGGGACTAGCATTTGACAATGAGCAGTTCTTC	CASSEGPGLAFDNEQFF
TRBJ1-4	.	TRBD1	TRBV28	TGTGCCAGCAGTTTACGGCGGGACAGGGGTGGAGAAAAACTGTTTTTT	CASSLRRDRGGEKLFF
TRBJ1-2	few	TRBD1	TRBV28	TGTGCCAGCACCGTGGACAGGTCCTACTATGGCTACACCTTC	CASTVDRSYYGYTF
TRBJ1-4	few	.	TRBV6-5	TGTGCCAGCAGCAGTAACGGGGCAACTAATGAAAAACTGTTTTTT	CASSSNGATNEKLFF
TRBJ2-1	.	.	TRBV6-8	TGTGCCAGCAGCCAGAAGGGGACTCCATGCTCCTACAATGAGCAGTTCTTC	CASSQKGTPCSYNEQFF
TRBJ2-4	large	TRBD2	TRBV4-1	TGCGCCAGCAGCCAAGTCCTAGCGGGGGGCGGGGCCAAAAACATTCAGTACTTC	CASSQVLAGGGAKNIQYF
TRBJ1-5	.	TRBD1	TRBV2	TGTGCCAGCAGTAGGACAGGCGGTCAGCCCCAGCATTTT	CASSRTGGQPQHF
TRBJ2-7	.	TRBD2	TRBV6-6	TGTGCCAGCACCCCCCGGCGGGGGGGCGAGCAGTACTTC	CASTPRRGGEQYF
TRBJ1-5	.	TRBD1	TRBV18	TGTGCCAGCTCACCGGGACAGGCACATCAGCCCCAGCATTTT	CASSPGQAHQPQHF
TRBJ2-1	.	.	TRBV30	TGTGCCTGGAGTGTGCTAGATTACCGACCTAGCTCCTACAATGAGCAGTTCTTC	CAWSVLDYRPSSYNEQFF
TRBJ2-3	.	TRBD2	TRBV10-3	TGTGCCATCAGTGAGTGGACTAGCGGAGGCACAGATACGCAGTATTTT	CAISEWTSGGTDTQYF